One sample yielded the 26 T cell receptor beta chains listed below, sequenced in a study of cytomegalovirus exposure and HLA in healthy donors. PCR was performed using 60 Vbeta and 13 Jbeta primers. Sequencing used immunoSEQ multiplex PCR; TCRdb keeps in-frame clones, though not all of them. The profile shows over 75,000 clones, approximately 80% of them singletons. The sample comprised PBMCs. These receptors all come from a male donor in good health and CMV-seropositive.

V gene TRBV5-1 combines with J gene TRBJ2-5; TRBD2 agrees at 9 bases. Germline CDR1 SGHRS, CDR2 YFSETQ. V shed 6 bases, J shed 0 bases, and the junction held 6 bases outside the gene matches. The CDR3 extends over 15 amino acids. The CDR3 coding sequence is TGCGCCAGCACGGTTAGCGGGGGCCACCAAGAGACCCAGTACTTC. It translates to CASTVSGGHQETQYF.

The chain combines TRBV5-4 with TRBJ1-2; weak D call: TRBD1 (6 bases). The germline V gene has CDR1 SGHNT and CDR2 YYREEE (reference sequence). The V and J ends lost 1 base and 0 bases respectively, with 7 bases between them. The CDR3 is made up of 14 amino acids. The CDR3 region has the DNA TGTGCCAGCAGCTTGCAGGGGACTAACTATGGCTACACCTTC. This codes for CASSLQGTNYGYTF.

This clone has a handful of counts. The sample has other DNA sequences that encode this CDR3 too. The chain carries TRBV4-1 and TRBJ2-7; D not resolved. CDR1 and CDR2 (germline): MGHRA, YSYEKL. This CDR3 contains 13 residues. V lost 1 base, J lost 0 bases, and 4 bases lay in between. The CDR3 sequence: CASSQASSYEQYF. For the CDR3, the DNA is TGCGCCAGCAGCCAAGCATCCTCCTACGAGCAGTACTTC.

This sequence joins TRBV7-2 and TRBJ2-7; 7 bases line up with TRBD2. CDR1 and CDR2 from the germline V gene are SGHTA and FQGNSA. CDR3 length: 15 amino acids. Unmatched junction bases numbered 11, after V lost 5 bases and J lost 4 bases. CDR3 nucleotide sequence: TGTGCCAGCAGCCCACGACTAGCCCTGACATACGAGCAGTACTTC. It translates to CASSPRLALTYEQYF.

The chain is built from TRBV5-4 and TRBJ2-7, with TRBD2 matching 9 bases. The V segment lost 4 bases and the J segment 7 bases; nucleotides outside the gene matches: 12. Germline V gene lookup returns CDR1 SGHNT and CDR2 YYREEE (reference sequence). The CDR3 contains 15 residues. CDR3 sequence reads: CASSPGTSQIGEQYF. The CDR3 DNA reads as TGTGCCAGCAGCCCTGGGACTAGCCAAATTGGGGAGCAGTACTTC.

The V call is TRBV19, the J call TRBJ2-4, with TRBD2 identical over 7 bases. Germline CDR1 is LNHDA and CDR2 is SQIVND (reference sequence). This CDR3 contains 14 residues. Trimming at V came to 5 bases and at J to 6 bases, leaving 7 bases not matched to a gene. The CDR3 sequence: CASSRPGRGNIQYF. In nucleotides, the CDR3 is TGTGCCAGTAGTCGTCCGGGGAGGGGAAACATTCAGTACTTC.

The chain uses TRBV5-1 and TRBJ2-5; 11 nucleotides align to TRBD2. Germline CDR1 SGHRS, CDR2 YFSETQ. The trim removed 0 bases at V and 0 bases at J, leaving 4 bases unmatched. This CDR3 comprises 17 residues. CDR3 sequence: CASSLVASGGNQETQYF. The CDR3 nucleotides read TGCGCCAGCAGCTTGGTGGCTAGCGGGGGGAACCAAGAGACCCAGTACTTC.

This chain uses TRBV5-3 with TRBJ2-7, with 7 bases fitting TRBD1. TRBV5-3 is treated as an ORF (open reading frame) with a function not yet certain. J was trimmed by 2 bases and V by 8 bases; bases with no gene match: 10. The CDR3 covers 14 residues. The chain's CDR3 is CARHNRGRTYEQYF. DNA for the CDR3: TGTGCCAGGCACAACAGGGGAAGGACCTACGAGCAGTACTTC.

The chain recombines TRBV30 with TRBJ1-2; unclear D gene. Germline-derived CDR1 and CDR2 are GTSNPN and SVGIG (reference sequence). Deletions cut 8 bases from V and 2 bases from J, with 15 bases between. The CDR3 is 13 amino acids. The CDR3 DNA reads TGTGCCGGGAAGAGGCCGTTCAACTATGGCTACACCTTC. This sequence encodes CAGKRPFNYGYTF.

The rearrangement links TRBV30 to TRBJ1-1, with D tentatively TRBD1 (6 bases). CDR3 length equals 13 residues. The ends were cut back, 3 bases at V and 5 bases at J, with 13 bases in the middle. Germline assignment: CDR1 GTSNPN and CDR2 SVGIG (reference sequence). The CDR3 DNA sequence: TGTGCCTGGAGGGGGGGGCGAGGGACTGAAGCTTTCTTT. Translation: CAWRGGRGTEAFF.

The chain links TRBV7-8 to TRBJ1-6; 9 nucleotides line up with TRBD1. Trimming took 5 bases from V and 3 from J; bases not matched to a gene: 8. Germline CDR1 is SGHVS and CDR2 is FQNEAQ. The CDR3 has 17 amino acids. The CDR3 is CASSPGTGGFYNSPLHF. The CDR3 DNA follows: TGTGCCAGCAGCCCTGGTACAGGGGGCTTCTATAATTCACCCCTCCACTTT.

This sequence joins TRBV7-2 and TRBJ1-1; D is perhaps TRBD1 (6 bases). Germline V gene sequence: CDR1 SGHTA, CDR2 FQGNSA. This CDR3 comprises 14 residues. The germline V and J ends were trimmed by 2 bases and 6 bases, with 13 bases remaining between them. Written as DNA, the CDR3 is TGTGCCAGCAGCTTACGGGGGGCCCTGGCTGAAGCTTTCTTT. This translates into CASSLRGALAEAFF.

This chain connects TRBV7-9 to TRBJ1-2; a possible D gene is TRBD1 (5 bases). This CDR3 spans 14 amino acids. CDR1 is SEHNR and CDR2 is FQNEAQ in the germline V gene (reference sequence). Between the trimmed V and J ends, which lost 2 bases and 3 bases, there was a span of 10 bases. The CDR3 nucleotides read TGTGCCAGCAGCTTATCAGGGCTTGACTATGGCTACACCTTC. Protein product: CASSLSGLDYGYTF.

The chain recombines TRBV9 with TRBJ2-3, with 8 bases that match TRBD1. Trimming removed 0 bases from V and 3 bases from J; junction bases left unmatched: 9. This CDR3 is 17 amino acids long. The germline CDR1 and CDR2 sequences are SGDLS and YYNGEE. The CDR3 nucleotides are TGTGCCAGCAGCGTAGGAGACAGGGGAACTAGGACAGATACGCAGTATTTT. As protein: CASSVGDRGTRTDTQYF.

The table lists this clone with a few counts. This sequence joins TRBV5-4 and TRBJ2-1, with 7 nucleotides matching TRBD2. This CDR3 comprises 15 residues. V lost 2 bases to trimming and J lost 4 bases; unmatched junction nucleotides: 6. CDR1 is SGHNT and CDR2 is YYREEE in the germline V gene (reference sequence). The CDR3: CASSLTGLQYNEQFF. In DNA, the CDR3 is TGTGCCAGCAGCTTAACGGGACTACAATACAATGAGCAGTTCTTC.

The V gene is TRBV6-4, the J gene TRBJ2-3; tentatively, D is TRBD1 (5 bases). Germline CDR1 and CDR2: MRHNA and SNTAGT. This CDR3 has 15 amino acids. The V gene lost 6 bases and the J gene lost 0 bases, with 13 bases spanning the gap. CDR3 loop: CASSYDSYSTDTQYF. CDR3 DNA: TGTGCCAGCAGCTACGACAGTTATAGCACAGATACGCAGTATTTT.

The gene calls are TRBV4-1 and TRBJ2-1; 10 bases match TRBD2. J was trimmed by 6 bases and V by 4 bases; bases with no gene match: 6. This CDR3 has 15 amino acids. Germline V gives CDR1 MGHRA, CDR2 YSYEKL. The CDR3 region is CASSPSSGGGNEQFF. The CDR3, as DNA: TGCGCCAGCAGCCCCTCTAGCGGGGGAGGCAATGAGCAGTTCTTC.

V usage is TRBV5-1 and J usage is TRBJ2-3, with TRBD2 as a possible D gene (6 bases). The CDR3 has 17 residues. The germline V gene has CDR1 SGHRS and CDR2 YFSETQ. Trimming pared 5 bases from V and 2 bases from J, leaving 21 bases between. The CDR3 region has the DNA TGCGCCAGCAGTCCTTCATTGACTAGGAGGAACACAGATACGCAGTATTTT. It codes for CASSPSLTRRNTDTQYF.

Concerning this clone: Other DNA sequences from this sample encode an identical CDR3 as well. The chain is built from TRBV5-1 and TRBJ2-5, with 8 nucleotides matching TRBD1. The CDR3 consists of 15 residues. Germline lookup yields CDR1 SGHRS and CDR2 YFSETQ. V dropped 2 bases and J dropped 1; count of bases not matched to a gene: 4. Written as DNA, the CDR3 is TGCGCCAGCAGCTTAGGCAGGGGGCGCCAAGAGACCCAGTACTTC. This encodes CASSLGRGRQETQYF.

The genes are TRBV12-5 and TRBJ2-5; 9 nucleotides align to TRBD2. This CDR3 comprises 15 residues. CDR1 and CDR2 (germline): LGHNT, FRNRAP. V lost 8 bases and J lost 5; bases outside the gene matches: 12. This chain's CDR3 is CASRYGGGAVETQYF. CDR3 DNA sequence: TGTGCTAGTAGATACGGCGGGGGGGCTGTGGAGACCCAGTACTTC. The whole variable domain, remainder taken from reference TRBV12-5 and TRBJ2-5, is DARVTQTPRHKVTEMGQEVTMRCQPILGHNTVFWYRQTMMQGLELLAYFRNRAPLDDSGMPKDRFSAEMPDATLATLKIQPSEPRDSAVYFCASRYGGGAVETQYFGPGTRLLVL.

This clone was recorded once. This chain uses TRBV14 with TRBJ2-3; D not certain. The ends were cut back, 4 bases at V and 3 bases at J, with 5 bases in the middle. The CDR3 spans 12 residues. Germline V gene data show CDR1 as SGHDN and CDR2 as FVKESK. The CDR3 is CASSRITDTQYF. CDR3 DNA sequence: TGTGCCAGCAGCCGTATAACAGATACGCAGTATTTT.

The chain uses TRBV29-1 and TRBJ1-5; D possibly corresponds to TRBD1 (6 bases). The CDR3 covers 13 residues. V lost 6 bases, J lost 5 bases, and 14 bases lay in between. CDR1 and CDR2 (germline): SQVTM, ANQGSEA. CDR3 loop: CSVGTGLDQPQHF. The DNA for the CDR3 is TGCAGCGTCGGCACAGGGCTTGATCAGCCCCAGCATTTT.

The chain joins TRBV29-1 to TRBJ2-1, with 10 bases lining up with TRBD2. Trimming took 3 bases from V and 9 from J; bases not matched to a gene: 11. The CDR3 consists of 15 residues. Germline CDR1 reads SQVTM; CDR2 reads ANQGSEA. CDR3 DNA: TGCAGCGTTGAGGGGGGGGCTAGCGGGGGCTTTGAGCAGTTCTTC. Residues: CSVEGGASGGFEQFF.

This clone was seen a single time. CDR3 sequence reads: CASSPQRAEHTDTQYF. The CDR3 coding sequence is TGTGCCAGCTCACCACAGAGGGCAGAGCACACAGATACGCAGTATTTT. The chain has TRBV18 and TRBJ2-3; D perhaps matches TRBD2 (5 bases). Germline lookup yields CDR1 KGHSH and CDR2 LQKENI. V lost 1 base to trimming and J lost 2 bases, with 13 bases between them. CDR3 length: 16 residues. Complete variable domain (other parts from reference TRBV18 and TRBJ2-3): NAGVMQNPRHLVRRRGQEARLRCSPMKGHSHVYWYRQLPEEGLKFMVYLQKENIIDESGMPKERFSAEFPKEGPSILRIQQVVRGDSAAYFCASSPQRAEHTDTQYFGPGTRLTVL.

V is TRBV5-1 and J is TRBJ2-2; the match to TRBD1 covers 9 bases. Germline CDR1 and CDR2: SGHRS and YFSETQ. This CDR3 has 17 residues. The ends lost 0 bases at V and 3 bases at J; junction bases unmatched: 6. CDR3 in DNA: TGCGCCAGCAGCTTGGTCCCCGGGACAGGGCACACCGGGGAGCTGTTTTTT. It translates to CASSLVPGTGHTGELFF.

This clone was counted between two and nine times. V gene TRBV19 combines with J gene TRBJ1-1; 10 positions match TRBD1. Germline assignment: CDR1 LNHDA and CDR2 SQIVND (reference sequence). V was pared by 6 bases and J by 7 bases, with 20 bases of the junction left unmatched. The length of the CDR3 is 18 residues. Written as DNA, the CDR3 is TGTGCCAGTAGCGGAATCGCCGGGACAGGGGCCCGGAGTGGTGAAGCTTTCTTT. Translated, it gives CASSGIAGTGARSGEAFF.